This T cell receptor (beta chain) was identified in a study of cytomegalovirus exposure and HLA in healthy donors. PCR involved 60 Vbeta and 13 Jbeta primers. The protocol was immunoSEQ multiplex PCR, while the TCRdb copy is restricted to in-frame clones and leaves out a portion. This sample's clone table lists around 140,000 clones. The CDR3 is made up of 14 amino acids. CDR1 and CDR2 from the germline V gene are SQVTM and ANQGSEA. V was clipped by 1 base and J by 0 bases, with 10 bases between them. The chain recombines TRBV29-1 with TRBJ2-7; perhaps TRBD1 as D (6 bases). The TCR originated in a man in his late teens or twenties in good health and CMV-seronegative. The material sequenced was PBMCs. The CDR3 DNA reads TGCAGCGTTGAAGTAGGGACAAGCTCCTACGAGCAGTACTTC. Translating it yields CSVEVGTSSYEQYF.